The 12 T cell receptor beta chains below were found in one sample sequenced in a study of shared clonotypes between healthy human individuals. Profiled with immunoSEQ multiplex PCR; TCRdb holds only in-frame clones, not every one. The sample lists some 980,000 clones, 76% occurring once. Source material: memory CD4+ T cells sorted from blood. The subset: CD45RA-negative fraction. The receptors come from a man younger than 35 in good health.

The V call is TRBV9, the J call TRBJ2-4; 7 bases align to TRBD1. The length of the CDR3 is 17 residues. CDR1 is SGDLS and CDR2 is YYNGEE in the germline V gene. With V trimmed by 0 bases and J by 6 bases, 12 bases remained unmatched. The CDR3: CASSVDDRAGQGNIQYF. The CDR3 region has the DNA TGTGCCAGCAGCGTAGACGACAGGGCGGGTCAGGGAAACATTCAGTACTTC.

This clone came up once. CDR3 sequence (DNA): TGCGCCAGCAGCGCTGGACAGGTCGGCCTTATGGGCTACACCTTC. Protein: CASSAGQVGLMGYTF. The gene calls are TRBV5-1 and TRBJ1-2, with 7 bases aligning to TRBD1. CDR1 and CDR2 (germline): SGHRS, YFSETQ. There are 15 residues in the CDR3. Germline trimming cut 4 bases from V and 8 bases from J; bases unmatched to any gene: 14.

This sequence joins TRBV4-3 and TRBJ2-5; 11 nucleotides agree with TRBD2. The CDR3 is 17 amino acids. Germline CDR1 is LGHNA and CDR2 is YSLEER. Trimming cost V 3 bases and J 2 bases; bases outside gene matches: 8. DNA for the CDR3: TGCGCCAGCAGCCAGGGAACTAGCGGGAGAAGTCAAGAGACCCAGTACTTC. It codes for CASSQGTSGRSQETQYF.

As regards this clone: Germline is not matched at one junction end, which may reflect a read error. Written as DNA, the CDR3 is TGTGCCAGTAGCCCCGGTGCGGGACTGAATACTGAAGCTTTCTTT. Its protein is CASSPGAGLNTEAFF. The chain joins TRBV19 to TRBJ1-1; D might be TRBD1 (5 bases). This CDR3 has 15 residues. CDR1 and CDR2 from the germline V gene are LNHDA and SQIVND (reference sequence).

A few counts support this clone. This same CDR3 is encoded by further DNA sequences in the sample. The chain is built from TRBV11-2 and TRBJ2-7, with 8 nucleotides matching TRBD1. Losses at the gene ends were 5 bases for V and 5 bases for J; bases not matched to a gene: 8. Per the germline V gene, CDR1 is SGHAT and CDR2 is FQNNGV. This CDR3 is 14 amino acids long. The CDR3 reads CASSLGQGKDEQYF. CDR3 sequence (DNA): TGTGCCAGCAGCCTAGGACAGGGAAAGGACGAGCAGTACTTC. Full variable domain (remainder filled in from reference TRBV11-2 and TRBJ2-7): EAGVAQSPRYKIIEKRQSVAFWCNPISGHATLYWYQQILGQGPKLLIQFQNNGVVDDSQLPKDRFSAERLKGVDSTLKIQPAKLEDSAVYLCASSLGQGKDEQYFGPGTRLTVT.

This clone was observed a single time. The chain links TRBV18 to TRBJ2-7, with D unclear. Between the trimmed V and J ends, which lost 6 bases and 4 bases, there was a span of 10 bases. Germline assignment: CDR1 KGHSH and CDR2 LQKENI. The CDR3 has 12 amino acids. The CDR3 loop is CASSRALYEQYF. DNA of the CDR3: TGTGCCAGCTCCCGAGCCCTATACGAGCAGTACTTC.

The CDR3 is CASGFGLQGLLSGYTF. The CDR3 DNA sequence: TGTGCTAGTGGTTTCGGGCTCCAGGGCCTCTTATCCGGCTACACCTTC. This sequence joins TRBV12-5 and TRBJ1-2; the D gene is possibly TRBD1 (5 bases). CDR3 length: 16 residues. CDR1 is LGHNT and CDR2 is FRNRAP in the germline V gene. Deletions cut 3 bases from V and 8 bases from J, with 22 bases between.

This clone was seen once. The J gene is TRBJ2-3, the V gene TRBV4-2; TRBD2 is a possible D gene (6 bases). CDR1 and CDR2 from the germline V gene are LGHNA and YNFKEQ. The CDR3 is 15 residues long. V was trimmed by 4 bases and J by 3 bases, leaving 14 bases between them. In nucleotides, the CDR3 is TGTGCCAGCAGCCCGTATACTGGGGGGACAGATACGCAGTATTTT. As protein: CASSPYTGGTDTQYF.

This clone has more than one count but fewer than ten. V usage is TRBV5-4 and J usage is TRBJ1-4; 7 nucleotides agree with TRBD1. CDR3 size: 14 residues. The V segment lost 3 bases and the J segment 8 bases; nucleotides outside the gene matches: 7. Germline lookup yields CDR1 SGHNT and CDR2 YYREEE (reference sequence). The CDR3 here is CASSSQGRGEKLFF. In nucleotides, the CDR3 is TGTGCCAGCAGCTCACAGGGGAGGGGCGAAAAACTGTTTTTT.

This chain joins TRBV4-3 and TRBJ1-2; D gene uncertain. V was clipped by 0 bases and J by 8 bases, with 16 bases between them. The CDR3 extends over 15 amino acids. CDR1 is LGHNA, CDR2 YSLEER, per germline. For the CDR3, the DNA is TGCGCCAGCAGCCAAGATCTCGACCCCCGGAGGGGCTACACCTTC. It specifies CASSQDLDPRRGYTF.

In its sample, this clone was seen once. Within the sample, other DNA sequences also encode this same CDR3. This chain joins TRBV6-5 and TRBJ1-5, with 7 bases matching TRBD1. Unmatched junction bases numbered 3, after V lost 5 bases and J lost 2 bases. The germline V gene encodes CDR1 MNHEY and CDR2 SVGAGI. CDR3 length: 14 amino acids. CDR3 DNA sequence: TGTGCCAGCAGTCGACAGGGCGGCAATCAGCCCCAGCATTTT. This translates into CASSRQGGNQPQHF.

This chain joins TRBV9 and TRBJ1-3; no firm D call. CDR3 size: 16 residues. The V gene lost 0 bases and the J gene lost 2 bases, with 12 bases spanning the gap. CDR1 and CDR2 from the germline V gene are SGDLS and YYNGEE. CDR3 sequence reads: CASSVEEGQTGNTIYF. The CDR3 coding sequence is TGTGCCAGCAGCGTAGAGGAGGGTCAAACTGGAAACACCATATATTTT.